Sequencing of this T cell receptor (beta chain) was carried out in a study of cytomegalovirus exposure and HLA in healthy donors. Points from the study as a whole: Roughly even sequencing depth across donors was the assumption behind the presence/absence analyses. Within the data, a cluster of highly shared sequence variants was likely a sequencing artifact. An Asian-associated ancestry cluster reportedly showed fewer N-insertions than the approximately 650-donor mean in a later analysis. In an earlier analysis, most TCR beta V segments were productive about 90% or about 30% of the time.

The PCR employed 60 Vbeta primers together with 13 Jbeta primers. The method was immunoSEQ multiplex PCR; TCRdb's version includes in-frame clones alone and lacks a portion of them. This sample carries 130,000 or so clones, approximately 80% of them seen once, and the ten largest clones take about 3%. Trimming pared 5 bases from V and 2 bases from J, leaving 9 bases between. Germline CDR1 is MRHNA and CDR2 is SNTAGT. This CDR3 has 14 residues. Regarding this clone: Its antigen is not known.

The chain combines TRBV6-4 with TRBJ2-2; D is unclear. The TCR originated in a woman younger than 35 in good health and CMV-seropositive. The sample comprised PBMCs. The CDR3 DNA reads TGTGCCAGCAGTTTCACAGTAAACACCGGGGAGCTGTTTTTT. It yields the protein CASSFTVNTGELFF.